This T cell receptor (beta chain) is drawn from a study of OX40 agonist ivuxolimab in advanced cancers. Overall study: From roughly 20 to 85 years was the age range, with a mean of about 56 years, and about 83% were male. Three patients showed partial responses: one hepatocellular carcinoma and two cutaneous melanoma cases. Study findings and constraints: Partly responding patients at 0.1-3.0 mg/kg showed some of the smallest clonal expansion. Dosing at 0.1 to 3.0 mg/kg was accompanied by clonal expansion of CD4+ and CD8+ blood T cells by week 6.

Sequencing used immunoSEQ multiplex PCR; TCRdb keeps in-frame clones, though not all of them. The sample records fewer than 85,000 clones, 80% being singletons. CDR3 length equals 14 residues. The V gene's germline CDR1 is MNHEY and CDR2 SVGAGI. Trimming took 6 bases from V and 3 from J, leaving 14 bases between them. A remark on this clone: Its target is not known.

The V gene is TRBV6-5, the J gene TRBJ2-5; possibly TRBD1 for D (5 bases). This sequence was found in an adult with an advanced solid tumor such as melanoma, head and neck, liver or kidney cancer. Here the sequenced sample was CD4+ or CD8+ T cells sorted from blood, taken in a trial of the OX40 agonist ivuxolimab. CDR3 loop: CASRQNGAEETQYF. DNA of the CDR3: TGTGCCAGCAGACAAAATGGGGCAGAAGAGACCCAGTACTTC.